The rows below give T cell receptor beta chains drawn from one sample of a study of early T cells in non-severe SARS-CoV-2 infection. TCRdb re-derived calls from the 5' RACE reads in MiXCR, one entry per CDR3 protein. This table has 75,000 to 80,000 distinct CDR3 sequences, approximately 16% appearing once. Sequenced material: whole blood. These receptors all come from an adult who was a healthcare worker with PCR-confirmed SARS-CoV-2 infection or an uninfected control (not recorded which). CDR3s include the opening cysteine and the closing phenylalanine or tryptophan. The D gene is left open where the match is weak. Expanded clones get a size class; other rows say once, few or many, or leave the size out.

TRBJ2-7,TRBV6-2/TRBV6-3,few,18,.,TGTGCCAGCACCCTCACGGATATAGCGTATCCTCGATCCTACGAGCAGTACTTC,CASTLTDIAYPRSYEQYF
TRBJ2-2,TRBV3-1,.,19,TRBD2,TGTGCCAGCAGCCAAGAACTCGCTAGCGGGGGCGCGCGCACCGGGGAGCTGTTTTTT,CASSQELASGGARTGELFF
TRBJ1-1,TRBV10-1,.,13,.,TGCGCCAGCAGCATAAGGGAGAACACTGAAGCTTTCTTT,CASSIRENTEAFF
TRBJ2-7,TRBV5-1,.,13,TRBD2,TGCGCCAGCAGCTTCTCGGGGGACTACGAGCACCGCTTC,CASSFSGDYEHRF
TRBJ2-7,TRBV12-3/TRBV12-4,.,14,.,TGTGCCAGCAGCCATGACAGGCCTCCCTACGAGCAGTACTTC,CASSHDRPPYEQYF
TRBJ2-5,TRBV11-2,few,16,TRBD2,TGTGCCAGCAGCTTAGTACTAGCGGGGGGACAAGAGACCCAGTACTTC,CASSLVLAGGQETQYF
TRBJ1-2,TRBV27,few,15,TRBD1,TGTGCCAGCAGTTTAGCCTGGCAGGGGGCCTATGGCTACACCTTC,CASSLAWQGAYGYTF
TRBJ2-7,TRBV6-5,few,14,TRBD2,TGTGCCAGCTCGAGGACTAGCGGGAGTTACGAGCAGTACTTC,CASSRTSGSYEQYF
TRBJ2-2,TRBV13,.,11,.,TGTGCCAGCAGCTTTACCGGGGAGCTGTTTTTT,CASSFTGELFF
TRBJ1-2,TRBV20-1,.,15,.,TGCAGTGCTAGAGATCCCGACAGGATTATCTATGGCTACACCTTC,CSARDPDRIIYGYTF
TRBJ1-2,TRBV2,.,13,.,TGTGCCAGCATGGGACGGGGAGCCTATGGCTACACCTTC,CASMGRGAYGYTF
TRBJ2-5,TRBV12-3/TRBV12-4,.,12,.,TGTGCCAGCAGTTTAGCTTGGGGGACCCAGTACTTC,CASSLAWGTQYF
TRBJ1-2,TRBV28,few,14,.,TGTGCCAGCAGTTCCCAGGGGATGAACTATGGCTACACCTTC,CASSSQGMNYGYTF
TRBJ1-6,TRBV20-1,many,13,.,TGCAGTGCTTACGCCGTCTGGATTTCACCCCTCCACTTT,CSAYAVWISPLHF
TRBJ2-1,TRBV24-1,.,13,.,TGTGCCACCGGGACTGTCTCCTACAATGAGCAGTTCTTC,CATGTVSYNEQFF
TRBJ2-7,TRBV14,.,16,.,TGTGCCAGCAGCCAAGGGGCCCGAACTAGCTCCTACGAGCAGTACTTC,CASSQGARTSSYEQYF
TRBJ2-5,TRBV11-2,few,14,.,TGTGCCAGCAGCTTAGTTCCAGGGGTGGAGACCCAGTACTTC,CASSLVPGVETQYF
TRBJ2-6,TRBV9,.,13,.,TGTGCCAGCAGCGTAGCGGGGGCCAACGTCCTGACTTTC,CASSVAGANVLTF
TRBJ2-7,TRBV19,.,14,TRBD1,TGTGCCAGTAGTATCAGGGGACAGCTCTACGAGCAGTACTTC,CASSIRGQLYEQYF
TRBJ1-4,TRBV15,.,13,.,TGTGCCACCAGCAGCGGGGGGAATGAAAAAACTTTTTTT,CATSSGGNEKTFF
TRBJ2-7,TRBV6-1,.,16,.,TGTGCCAGCAGTGAAGCTGTCGCGACAGTCTCCTACGAGCAGTACTTC,CASSEAVATVSYEQYF
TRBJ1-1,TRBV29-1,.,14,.,TGCAGCGTTGAGGGCGCAGGGGTGAACACTGAAGCTTTCTTT,CSVEGAGVNTEAFF
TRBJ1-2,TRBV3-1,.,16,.,TGTGCCAGCAGCCAAGCCGGGAGTCCAGGCATGGGTGACTACACCTTC,CASSQAGSPGMGDYTF
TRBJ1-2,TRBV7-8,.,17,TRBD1,TGTGCCAGCAGCTTAGAGGGAGGGACAGGGCTAAACTATGGCTACACCTTC,CASSLEGGTGLNYGYTF
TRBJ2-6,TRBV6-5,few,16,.,TGTGCCAGCAGTTACGACAGTATCTCTGGGGCCAACGTCCTGACTTTC,CASSYDSISGANVLTF
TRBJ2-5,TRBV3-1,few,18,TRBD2,TGTGCCAGCAGCCAAGGATCGCACCTTTCCGGGGGGCAAGAGACCCAGTACTTC,CASSQGSHLSGGQETQYF
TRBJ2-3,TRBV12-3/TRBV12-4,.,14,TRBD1,TGTGCCAGCATCTGCGGACAGGGTGCAGATACGCAGTATTTT,CASICGQGADTQYF
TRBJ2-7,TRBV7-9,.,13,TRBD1,TGTGCCAGCAGAGGGACAGGGCGGATCGAGCAGTACTTC,CASRGTGRIEQYF
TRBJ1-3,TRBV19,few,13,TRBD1,TGTGCCAGTATGCTCAGACAGGGGCACACCATATATTTT,CASMLRQGHTIYF
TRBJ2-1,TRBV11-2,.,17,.,TGTGCCAGCAGCCCCCTCGGGATTCAGGACCCTTCGGATGAGCAGTTCTTC,CASSPLGIQDPSDEQFF
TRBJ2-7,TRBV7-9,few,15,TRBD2,TGTGCCAGCAGCTCCGTAGCGGGAGTGTCCTACGAGCAGTACTTC,CASSSVAGVSYEQYF
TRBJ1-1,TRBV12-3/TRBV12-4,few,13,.,TGTGCCAGCAGTTCCGACAAGAACACTGAAGCTTTCTTT,CASSSDKNTEAFF
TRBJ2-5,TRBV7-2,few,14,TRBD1,TGTGCCAGCAGCTTCGACAGGGGTGACGAGACCCAGTACTTC,CASSFDRGDETQYF
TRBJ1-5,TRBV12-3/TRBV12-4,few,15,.,TGTGCCAGCAGTTTACAGGGTTCTAGCAATCAGCCCCAGCATTTT,CASSLQGSSNQPQHF
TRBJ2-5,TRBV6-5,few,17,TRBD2,TGTGCCAGCACCTACGGGGCTAGCGGGGTCCTCCAAGAGACCCAGTACTTC,CASTYGASGVLQETQYF
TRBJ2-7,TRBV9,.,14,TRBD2,TGTGCCAGCTCCCCGGGACTAGTCTCCTACGAGCAGTACTTC,CASSPGLVSYEQYF
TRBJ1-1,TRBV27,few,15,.,TGTGCCAGCAGTTTGCCCGGACGGTCTTACACTGAAGCTTTCTTT,CASSLPGRSYTEAFF
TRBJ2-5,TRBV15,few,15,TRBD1,TGTGCCACCAGCAGAGGGACAGGGTACCAAGAGACCCAGTACTTC,CATSRGTGYQETQYF
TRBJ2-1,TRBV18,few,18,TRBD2,TGTGCCAGCTCACCACTTGTTCCTAGCGGGGGCCGAGGGAATGAGCAGTTCTTC,CASSPLVPSGGRGNEQFF
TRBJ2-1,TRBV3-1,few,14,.,TGTGCCAGCAGCCAAAGAAAAGGGGGCAATGAGCAGTTCTTC,CASSQRKGGNEQFF
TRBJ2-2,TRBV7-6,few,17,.,TGTGCCAGCAGCCCATCGCCGGGCAGGGGGAACACCGGGGAGCTGTTTTTT,CASSPSPGRGNTGELFF